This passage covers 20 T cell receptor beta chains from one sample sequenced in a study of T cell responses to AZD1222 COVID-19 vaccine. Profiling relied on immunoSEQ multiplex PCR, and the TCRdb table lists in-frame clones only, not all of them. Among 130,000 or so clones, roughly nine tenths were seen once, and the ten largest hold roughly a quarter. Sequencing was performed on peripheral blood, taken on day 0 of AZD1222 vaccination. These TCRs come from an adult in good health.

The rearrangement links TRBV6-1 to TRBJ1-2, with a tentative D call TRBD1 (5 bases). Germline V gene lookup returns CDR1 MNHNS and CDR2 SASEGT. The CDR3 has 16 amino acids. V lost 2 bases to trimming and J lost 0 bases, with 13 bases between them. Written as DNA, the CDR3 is TGTGCCAGCAGTGAACACGGGGCCGGACCTAACTATGGCTACACCTTC. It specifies CASSEHGAGPNYGYTF.

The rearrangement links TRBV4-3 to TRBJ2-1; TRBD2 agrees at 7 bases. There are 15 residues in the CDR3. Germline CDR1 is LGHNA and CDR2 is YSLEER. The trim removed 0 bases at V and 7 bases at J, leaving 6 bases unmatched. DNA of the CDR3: TGCGCCAGCAGCCAAGATGGGCGGGAGTGGAATGAGCAGTTCTTC. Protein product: CASSQDGREWNEQFF.

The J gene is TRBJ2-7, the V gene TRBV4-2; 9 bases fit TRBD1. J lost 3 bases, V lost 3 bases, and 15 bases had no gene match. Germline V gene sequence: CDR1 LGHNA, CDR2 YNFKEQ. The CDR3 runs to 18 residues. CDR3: CASSHPTHSGTGLYEQYF. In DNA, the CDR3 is TGTGCCAGCAGCCACCCAACCCATTCCGGGACAGGGCTCTACGAGCAGTACTTC.

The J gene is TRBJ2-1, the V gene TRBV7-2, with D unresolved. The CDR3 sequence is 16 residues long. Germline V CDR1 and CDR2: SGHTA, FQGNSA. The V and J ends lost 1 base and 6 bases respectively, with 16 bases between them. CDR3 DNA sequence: TGTGCCAGCAGCTTAGGAAGGTCTAGTAGGGTCAATGAGCAGTTCTTC. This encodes CASSLGRSSRVNEQFF.

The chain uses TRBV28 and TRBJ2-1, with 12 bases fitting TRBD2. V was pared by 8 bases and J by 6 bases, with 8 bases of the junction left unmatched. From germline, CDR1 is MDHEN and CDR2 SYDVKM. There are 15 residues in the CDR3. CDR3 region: CASGLLAGGVNEQFF. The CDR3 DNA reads TGTGCCAGCGGCCTACTAGCGGGAGGAGTCAATGAGCAGTTCTTC.

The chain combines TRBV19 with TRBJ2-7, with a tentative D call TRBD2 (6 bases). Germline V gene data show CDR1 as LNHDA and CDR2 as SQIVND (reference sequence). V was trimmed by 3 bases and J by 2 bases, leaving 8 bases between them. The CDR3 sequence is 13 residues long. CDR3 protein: CASSIREAYEQYF. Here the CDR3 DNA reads TGTGCCAGTAGTATCAGGGAGGCCTACGAGCAGTACTTC.

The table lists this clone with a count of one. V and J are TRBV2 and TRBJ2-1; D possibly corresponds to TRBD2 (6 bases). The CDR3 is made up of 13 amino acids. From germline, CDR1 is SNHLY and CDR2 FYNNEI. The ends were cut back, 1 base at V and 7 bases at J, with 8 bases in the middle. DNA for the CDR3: TGTGCCAGCAGTGAAGGAGGGAGGAATGAGCAGTTCTTC. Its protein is CASSEGGRNEQFF.

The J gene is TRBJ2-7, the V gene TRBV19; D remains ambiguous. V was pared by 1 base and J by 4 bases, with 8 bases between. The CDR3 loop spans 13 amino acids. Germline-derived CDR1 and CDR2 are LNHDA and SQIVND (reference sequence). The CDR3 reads CASSIGSAYEQYF. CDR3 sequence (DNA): TGTGCCAGTAGTATAGGGTCAGCTTACGAGCAGTACTTC.

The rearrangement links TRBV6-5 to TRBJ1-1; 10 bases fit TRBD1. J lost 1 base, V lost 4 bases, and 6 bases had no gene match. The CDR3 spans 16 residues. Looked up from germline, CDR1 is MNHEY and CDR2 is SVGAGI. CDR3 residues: CASSSAGTGANTEAFF. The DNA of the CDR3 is TGTGCCAGCAGTTCCGCTGGGACAGGGGCGAACACTGAAGCTTTCTTT.

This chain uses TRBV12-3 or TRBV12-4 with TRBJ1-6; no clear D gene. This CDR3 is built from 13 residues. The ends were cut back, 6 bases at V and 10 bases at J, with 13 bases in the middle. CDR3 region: CASSAGLGSPLHF. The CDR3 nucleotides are TGTGCCAGCAGCGCTGGACTTGGGTCACCCCTCCACTTT.

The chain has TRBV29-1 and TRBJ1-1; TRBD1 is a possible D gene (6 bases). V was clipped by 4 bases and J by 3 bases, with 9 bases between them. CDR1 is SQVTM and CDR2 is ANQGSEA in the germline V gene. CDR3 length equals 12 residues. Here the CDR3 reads CSVGQEYTEAFF. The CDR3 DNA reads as TGCAGCGTTGGACAGGAATACACTGAAGCTTTCTTT.

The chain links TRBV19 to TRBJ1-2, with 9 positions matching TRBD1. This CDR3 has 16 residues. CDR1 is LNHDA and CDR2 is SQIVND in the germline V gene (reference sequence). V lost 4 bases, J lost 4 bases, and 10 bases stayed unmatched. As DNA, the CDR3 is TGTGCCAGTAGTAGGGACAGGGCCCCTCGAGGCTATGGCTACACCTTC. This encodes CASSRDRAPRGYGYTF.

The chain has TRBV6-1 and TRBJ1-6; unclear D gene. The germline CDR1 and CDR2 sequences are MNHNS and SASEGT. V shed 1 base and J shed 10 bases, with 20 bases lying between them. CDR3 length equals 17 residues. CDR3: CASSEVWVAKSESPLHF. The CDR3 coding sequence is TGTGCCAGCAGTGAAGTCTGGGTGGCAAAGTCGGAGTCACCCCTCCACTTT.

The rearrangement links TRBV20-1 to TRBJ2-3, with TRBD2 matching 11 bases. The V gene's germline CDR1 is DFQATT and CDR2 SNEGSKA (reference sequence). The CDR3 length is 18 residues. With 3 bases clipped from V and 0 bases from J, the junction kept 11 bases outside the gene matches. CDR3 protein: CSASVAGGIGSSTDTQYF. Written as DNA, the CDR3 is TGCAGTGCTAGTGTAGCGGGGGGGATCGGGTCTAGCACAGATACGCAGTATTTT.

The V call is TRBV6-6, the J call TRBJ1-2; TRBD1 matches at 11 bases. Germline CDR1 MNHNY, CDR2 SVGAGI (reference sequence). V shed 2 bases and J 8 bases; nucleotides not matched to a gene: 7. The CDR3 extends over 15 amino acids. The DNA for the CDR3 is TGTGCCAGCAGTTACGACCGGACAGGGGGCCAAGGCTACACCTTC. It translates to CASSYDRTGGQGYTF.

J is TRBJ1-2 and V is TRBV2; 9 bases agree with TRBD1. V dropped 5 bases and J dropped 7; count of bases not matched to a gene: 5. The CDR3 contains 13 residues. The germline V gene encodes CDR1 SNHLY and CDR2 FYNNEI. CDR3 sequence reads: CASSSTGGSGYTF. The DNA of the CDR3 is TGTGCCAGCAGTTCTACAGGGGGCTCTGGCTACACCTTC.

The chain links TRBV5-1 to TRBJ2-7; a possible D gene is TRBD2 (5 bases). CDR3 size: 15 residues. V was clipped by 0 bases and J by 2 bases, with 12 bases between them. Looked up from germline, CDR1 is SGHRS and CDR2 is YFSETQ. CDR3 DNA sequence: TGCGCCAGCAGCTTGGTTGTTGGGAGTACCTACGAGCAGTACTTC. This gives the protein CASSLVVGSTYEQYF.

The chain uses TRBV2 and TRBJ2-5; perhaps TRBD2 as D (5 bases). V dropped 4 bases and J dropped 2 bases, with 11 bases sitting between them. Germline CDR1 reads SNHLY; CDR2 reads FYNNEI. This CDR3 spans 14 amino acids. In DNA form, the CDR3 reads TGTGCCAGCAGTGTGAGGGCAGCTCAAGAGACCCAGTACTTC. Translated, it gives CASSVRAAQETQYF.

CDR3 sequence reads: CASRRYPDRSYGYTF. Here the CDR3 DNA reads TGTGCCAGCAGACGTTACCCGGACAGGAGCTATGGCTACACCTTC. The J gene is TRBJ1-2, the V gene TRBV6-5, with 7 bases that match TRBD1. In germline, CDR1 is MNHEY, CDR2 SVGAGI. This CDR3 comprises 15 residues. Trimming cost V 6 bases and J 4 bases; bases outside gene matches: 11.

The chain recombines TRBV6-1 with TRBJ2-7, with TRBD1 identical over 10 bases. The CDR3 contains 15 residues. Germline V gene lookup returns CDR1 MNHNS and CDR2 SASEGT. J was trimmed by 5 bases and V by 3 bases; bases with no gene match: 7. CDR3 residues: CASSDLGQGSHEQYF. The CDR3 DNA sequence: TGTGCCAGCAGTGATTTGGGACAGGGGTCCCACGAGCAGTACTTC.